The clone carrying this T cell receptor beta chain was recorded a few times. What it binds is not known. Losses at the gene ends were 5 bases for V and 1 base for J; bases not matched to a gene: 4. CDR1 is SGHTA, CDR2 FQGNSA, per germline. The CDR3 sequence is 16 residues long. The data stem from a study of cytomegalovirus exposure and HLA in healthy donors. Regarding the study as a whole: Sequence variants that were highly shared formed a cluster that was likely a sequencing artifact.

Amplification used 60 Vbeta primers and 13 Jbeta primers. Method: immunoSEQ multiplex PCR; TCRdb's copy keeps in-frame clones and lacks some. The sample lists 150,000 to 200,000 clones, roughly three quarters occurring once. This rearrangement joins TRBV7-2 to TRBJ2-2, with 10 bases that match TRBD2. This receptor was identified in a woman in her forties in good health and CMV-seronegative. Source material: PBMCs. CDR3 amino acids: CASSPSSGGNTGELFF. In DNA, the CDR3 is TGTGCCAGCAGCCCTTCTAGCGGGGGGAACACCGGGGAGCTGTTTTTT.